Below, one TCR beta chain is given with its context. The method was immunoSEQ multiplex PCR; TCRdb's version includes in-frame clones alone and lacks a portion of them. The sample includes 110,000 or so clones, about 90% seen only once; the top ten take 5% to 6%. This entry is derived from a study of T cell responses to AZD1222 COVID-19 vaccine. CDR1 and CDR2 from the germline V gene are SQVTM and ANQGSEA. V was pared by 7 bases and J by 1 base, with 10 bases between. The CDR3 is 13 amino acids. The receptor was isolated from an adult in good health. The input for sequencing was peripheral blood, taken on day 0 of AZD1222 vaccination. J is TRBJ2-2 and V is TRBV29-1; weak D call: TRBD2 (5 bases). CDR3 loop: CSALGLNTGELFF. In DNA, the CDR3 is TGCAGCGCCCTAGGACTGAACACCGGGGAGCTGTTTTTT.